This T cell receptor (beta chain) is from a study of cytomegalovirus exposure and HLA in healthy donors. Across the whole study: In a later analysis, the 130 or so validation repertoires were reported to have used the same platform as the roughly 700 first-cohort repertoires. Study conclusions and caveats: In vitro checks showed that a few CMV-associated chains really do target CMV antigens. The finding came from a later analysis; first-cohort TCR clusters tended to co-occur in the roughly 110 validation repertoires. High sensitivity and specificity were reportedly achieved when the classifier diagnosed cytomegalovirus status.

A note on this clone: Its cognate antigen is unknown.

Germline CDR1 and CDR2: SGHRS and YFSETQ. The CDR3 has 15 residues. The V end was cut by 0 bases, the J end by 0 bases, with 6 bases between. Sequencing used immunoSEQ multiplex PCR; TCRdb keeps in-frame clones, though not all of them. The profile shows some 310,000 clones, approximately 85% of them singletons. This receptor was taken from a young man in good health and CMV-seronegative. Sequenced sample: PBMCs. The chain is built from TRBV5-1 and TRBJ2-2; D unresolved. The CDR3 coding sequence is TGCGCCAGCAGCTTGGCACTACCGAACACCGGGGAGCTGTTTTTT. It yields the protein CASSLALPNTGELFF.